This TCR beta chain derives from a study of T-cell memory formation after mild COVID-19. About the research overall: Most TCR clusters belonged to a single donor.

With respect to this clonotype: Its matching antigen is unknown.

The CDR3 is made up of 17 amino acids. V lost 4 bases, J lost 5 bases, and 12 bases stayed unmatched. The V gene's germline CDR1 is SEHNR and CDR2 FQNEAQ (reference sequence). Study findings and constraints: For contracting clones, CD4+ ones sat mainly in CM and EM, CD8+ in EMRA. Clones that contracted from day 15 to 85 were balanced CD4/CD8, while later expanders leaned CD4+. In pre-infection memory, a portion of responding clones appeared, which suggested that cross-reactive memory joined.

TCRdb re-derived calls from the 5' RACE reads in MiXCR, one entry per CDR3 protein. The sample records 500,000 to 600,000 distinct CDR3 sequences, about 20% being singletons. The genes are TRBV7-9 and TRBJ2-3, with TRBD2 identical over 10 bases. This receptor was taken from an adult woman who had mild COVID-19 (a few samples of this study predate the infection). Cell type and time point are not known. Source material: PBMCs or a T cell subset sorted from them (not recorded which). In DNA, the CDR3 is TGTGCCAGCAGCTCATCCACAAGGCGACTAGCGGGAGATACGCAGTATTTT. Protein sequence: CASSSSTRRLAGDTQYF.